The rows below give T cell receptor beta chains drawn from one sample of a study of blood T cell repertoires in COVID-19. TCRdb's copy holds only in-frame clones and misses some; the assay was immunoSEQ multiplex PCR. The sample lists 220,000 or so clones, 89% occurring once. The source material was peripheral blood. The receptors derive from a man in his sixties who had recovered from COVID-19. CDR3s include the opening cysteine and the closing phenylalanine or tryptophan. Each record gives: clone size, D gene, V gene, J gene, CDR3 protein, CDR3 DNA. The D gene is left open where the match is weak. For some rows the clone size is stated as once, few or many, or as a class when expanded; others skip it.

-,-,TRBV5-8,TRBJ2-5,CASSLAGDMETQYF,TGTGCCAGCAGCTTGGCGGGAGACATGGAGACCCAGTACTTC
-,-,TRBV19,TRBJ1-1,CASSIDHQTAEAFF,TGTGCCAGTAGTATAGATCATCAGACAGCTGAAGCTTTCTTT
-,-,TRBV4-2,TRBJ1-1,CASSQAAGEFAEAFF,TGTGCCAGCAGCCAAGCGGCGGGGGAGTTTGCTGAAGCTTTCTTT
-,TRBD1,TRBV5-1,TRBJ2-4,CASSVTGTIQYF,TGCGCCAGCAGCGTGACAGGGACCATTCAGTACTTC
-,TRBD1,TRBV28,TRBJ1-1,CASSRQGEATEAFF,TGTGCCAGCAGCCGACAGGGGGAGGCCACTGAAGCTTTCTTT
-,-,TRBV10-3,TRBJ1-5,CAISEQGSIQPQHF,TGTGCCATCAGTGAGCAGGGGTCGATTCAGCCCCAGCATTTT
-,-,TRBV3-1/TRBV3-2,TRBJ2-5,CASSLRTQTETQYF,TGTGCCAGCAGCCTCCGGACACAGACGGAGACCCAGTACTTC
-,TRBD1,TRBV18,TRBJ2-7,CASSPTTGVSYEQYF,TGTGCCAGCTCACCAACGACAGGGGTCTCCTACGAGCAGTACTTC
-,TRBD1,TRBV6-5,TRBJ1-2,CASSKQGIANYGYTF,TGTGCCAGCAGTAAACAGGGGATAGCTAACTATGGCTACACCTTC
-,TRBD1,TRBV15,TRBJ1-6,CATSRGRQGRDSPLHF,TGTGCCACCAGCAGAGGGCGACAGGGTCGGGATTCACCCCTCCACTTT
-,TRBD2,TRBV6-5,TRBJ2-1,CASTLLAGVGNEQFF,TGTGCCAGCACCCTACTAGCGGGAGTGGGTAATGAGCAGTTCTTC
-,TRBD1,TRBV28,TRBJ1-6,CASRSGTANSPLHF,TGTGCCAGCAGGTCCGGGACAGCTAATTCACCCCTCCACTTT
-,-,TRBV9,TRBJ1-4,CASSVIGGLGEKLFF,TGTGCCAGCAGCGTAATAGGGGGTTTAGGTGAAAAACTGTTTTTT
-,TRBD1,TRBV4-1,TRBJ2-7,CASSQADRLYEQYF,TGCGCCAGCAGCCAAGCGGACAGGCTCTACGAGCAGTACTTC
-,TRBD2,TRBV6-6,TRBJ2-3,CASNPGLPLADTQYF,TGTGCCAGCAATCCGGGACTACCCCTCGCAGATACGCAGTATTTT
-,-,TRBV19,TRBJ1-4,CASTSGTLSLSEKLFF,TGTGCCAGTACCTCAGGCACCCTCAGCTTATCTGAAAAACTGTTTTTT
-,TRBD1,TRBV10-3,TRBJ2-1,CAITQGARPYNEQFF,TGTGCCATCACCCAGGGGGCAAGGCCCTACAATGAGCAGTTCTTC
-,TRBD2,TRBV5-1,TRBJ2-3,CASSPGTSVRTDTQYF,TGCGCCAGCAGCCCAGGGACTAGCGTTCGCACAGATACGCAGTATTTT
-,TRBD2,TRBV4-1,TRBJ2-3,CASSHASSGGDTQYF,TGCGCCAGCAGCCACGCCAGCAGCGGGGGAGATACGCAGTATTTT
-,TRBD1,TRBV5-1,TRBJ2-1,CASSLALTGASYNEQFF,TGCGCCAGCAGCTTGGCCCTAACAGGGGCGTCCTACAATGAGCAGTTCTTC
-,-,TRBV11-2,TRBJ2-3,CASSRWQGGTDTQYF,TGTGCCAGCAGCCGGTGGCAGGGTGGCACAGATACGCAGTATTTT
-,-,TRBV9,TRBJ1-3,CASSVAGDGNTIYF,TGTGCCAGCAGCGTAGCAGGGGATGGAAACACCATATATTTT
-,-,TRBV19,TRBJ1-1,CASSRLDMSTEAFF,TGTGCCAGTAGTCGATTAGACATGAGCACTGAAGCTTTCTTT
-,-,TRBV20-1,TRBJ2-3,CSTFTDTQYF,TGCAGTACTTTCACAGATACGCAGTATTTT
-,TRBD1,TRBV27,TRBJ1-5,CASADRGSQPQHF,TGTGCCAGCGCTGACAGGGGTAGTCAGCCCCAGCATTTT
-,-,TRBV11-3,TRBJ1-2,CASSYHQGNGYTF,TGTGCCAGCAGCTACCATCAGGGTAATGGCTACACCTTC
-,-,TRBV5-1,TRBJ2-3,CASSSGPQEGTDTQYF,TGCGCCAGCAGCTCCGGCCCCCAGGAAGGCACAGATACGCAGTATTTT
-,-,TRBV4-2,TRBJ2-4,CASSQEPTVGNIQYF,TGTGCCAGCAGCCAAGAACCGACAGTCGGAAACATTCAGTACTTC
few,TRBD1,TRBV29-1,TRBJ2-7,CSVKGGKLDYEQYF,TGCAGCGTTAAAGGGGGCAAATTGGACTACGAGCAGTACTTC
once,-,TRBV6-5,TRBJ2-7,CASSYSRGPYEQYF,TGTGCCAGCAGTTACAGCAGGGGACCCTACGAGCAGTACTTC
once,-,TRBV7-2,TRBJ2-6,CASSSRGAGANVLTF,TGTGCCAGCAGCTCCAGGGGGGCTGGGGCCAACGTCCTGACTTTC
-,-,TRBV7-3,TRBJ2-7,CASSPGEGGRYEQYF,TGTGCCAGCAGCCCCGGGGAGGGGGGAAGGTACGAGCAGTACTTC
-,TRBD2,TRBV10-1,TRBJ2-1,CASSESSGRALEVF,TGCGCCAGCAGTGAGAGTAGCGGGAGGGCCCTCGAGGTCTTC
-,TRBD1,TRBV3-1/TRBV3-2,TRBJ1-5,CASSLGTGALNQPQHF,TGTGCCAGCAGCCTTGGGACAGGGGCCTTGAATCAGCCCCAGCATTTT
-,TRBD1,TRBV5-8,TRBJ2-5,CASSQGQGEGETQYF,TGTGCCAGCAGCCAGGGACAGGGGGAAGGAGAGACCCAGTACTTC
-,-,TRBV5-1,TRBJ1-2,CASRWSTGPNYGYTF,TGCGCCAGCAGGTGGTCAACTGGGCCTAACTATGGCTACACCTTC
-,TRBD2,TRBV28,TRBJ2-7,CASRHRTSGSSSYEQYF,TGTGCCAGCAGGCACCGGACTAGCGGGAGTTCCTCCTACGAGCAGTACTTC
-,-,TRBV6-1,TRBJ1-2,CASSEGGLYGYTF,TGTGCCAGCAGTGAAGGGGGCCTCTATGGCTACACCTTC
-,-,TRBV14,TRBJ1-3,CASSPFTGGNTIYF,TGTGCCAGCAGCCCTTTTACAGGGGGAAACACCATATATTTT
-,-,TRBV27,TRBJ2-3,CASSLYAARGDTQYF,TGTGCCAGCAGTTTATATGCGGCCCGGGGAGATACGCAGTATTTT
-,-,TRBV5-4,TRBJ2-7,CASSRGLPYEQYF,TGTGCCAGCAGCCGAGGACTGCCTTACGAGCAGTACTTC
-,TRBD1,TRBV28,TRBJ2-7,CASISTDGTGGREQYF,TGTGCCAGCATATCCACCGACGGGACAGGGGGACGCGAGCAGTACTTC
-,-,TRBV6-6,TRBJ1-1,CASANDRVNTEAFF,TGTGCCAGCGCAAACGACAGAGTGAACACTGAAGCTTTCTTT
-,-,TRBV28,TRBJ1-2,CASSFLGGSNYGYTF,TGTGCCAGCAGTTTCTTAGGGGGATCTAACTATGGCTACACCTTC
-,TRBD1,TRBV19,TRBJ1-5,CASSIVGRGNQPQHF,TGTGCCAGTAGTATAGTTGGCAGGGGGAATCAGCCCCAGCATTTT
once,TRBD2,TRBV15,TRBJ2-1,CATSGELAGKEQFF,TGTGCCACCAGCGGGGAACTAGCGGGAAAAGAGCAGTTCTTC
-,TRBD2,TRBV27,TRBJ2-7,CASSPYQAGVTEQYF,TGTGCCAGCAGCCCCTATCAGGCGGGAGTAACCGAGCAGTACTTC
-,TRBD2,TRBV4-2,TRBJ2-7,CASSPLGTSGGNEQYF,TGTGCCAGCAGCCCCTTAGGGACTAGCGGGGGAAACGAGCAGTACTTC
-,-,TRBV29-1,TRBJ2-5,CSVASLGHLQETQYF,TGCAGCGTTGCCTCATTGGGACACCTCCAAGAGACCCAGTACTTC
once,-,TRBV7-3,TRBJ2-1,CASSRSQDNEQFF,TGTGCCAGCAGCCGTTCACAGGACAATGAGCAGTTCTTC
-,-,TRBV19,TRBJ2-1,CASTLNSGSPYNEQFF,TGTGCCAGTACTCTAAATAGCGGTTCCCCCTACAATGAGCAGTTCTTC
-,TRBD1,TRBV3-1/TRBV3-2,TRBJ1-4,CASSKGDSNEKLFF,TGTGCCAGCAGCAAAGGGGACAGTAATGAAAAACTGTTTTTT
-,TRBD1,TRBV6-5,TRBJ1-2,CASSSTGGPYYGYTF,TGTGCCAGCAGTTCGACAGGGGGCCCCTACTATGGCTACACCTTC
-,-,TRBV5-6,TRBJ2-5,CASSFHGSLGIDQETQYF,TGTGCCAGCAGCTTTCACGGGTCGCTTGGAATAGACCAAGAGACCCAGTACTTC
-,TRBD1,TRBV11-2,TRBJ1-2,CASSLDRGQIQGYTF,TGTGCCAGCAGCTTAGACAGGGGGCAAATACAAGGCTACACCTTC
-,TRBD2,TRBV7-2,TRBJ2-7,CASSFLAGSYEQYF,TGTGCCAGCAGCTTCCTAGCGGGGTCCTACGAGCAGTACTTC
-,TRBD1,TRBV15,TRBJ1-5,CATSRDSGTGGQPQHF,TGTGCCACCAGCAGAGATTCCGGGACAGGGGGTCAGCCCCAGCATTTT
-,TRBD2,TRBV14,TRBJ2-5,CASSQDTAGGPWETQYF,TGTGCCAGCAGCCAAGATACAGCGGGAGGGCCGTGGGAGACCCAGTACTTC
few,-,TRBV2,TRBJ2-6,CASSPSLQRGANVLTF,TGTGCCAGCAGTCCGTCCCTCCAGCGGGGGGCCAACGTCCTGACTTTC
-,-,TRBV9,TRBJ1-6,CASSATGSLNSPLHF,TGTGCCAGCAGCGCTACCGGGAGTCTGAATTCACCCCTCCACTTT